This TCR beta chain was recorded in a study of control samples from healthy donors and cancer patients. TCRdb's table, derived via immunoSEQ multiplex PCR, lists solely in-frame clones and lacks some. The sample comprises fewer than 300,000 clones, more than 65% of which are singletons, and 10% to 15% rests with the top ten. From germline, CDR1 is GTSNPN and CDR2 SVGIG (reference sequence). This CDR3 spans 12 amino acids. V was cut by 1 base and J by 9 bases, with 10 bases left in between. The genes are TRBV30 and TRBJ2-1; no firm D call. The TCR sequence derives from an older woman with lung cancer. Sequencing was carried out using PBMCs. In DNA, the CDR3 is TGTGCCTGGAGTGCCGTGTGGGGTGAGCAGTTCTTC. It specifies CAWSAVWGEQFF. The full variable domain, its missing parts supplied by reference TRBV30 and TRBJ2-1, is SQTIHQWPATLVQPVGSPLSLECTVEGTSNPNLYWYRQAAGRGLQLLFYSVGIGQISSEVPQNLSASRPQDRQFILSSKKLLLSDSGFYLCAWSAVWGEQFFGPGTRLTVL.